These 23 T cell receptor beta chains came from one sample sequenced in a study of CD8 T cells in ankylosing spondylitis. TCRdb used MiXCR to reprocess the 5' RACE reads, holding one entry per CDR3 protein. The sample has under 200,000 distinct CDR3 sequences; approximately 9% are singletons. Sequencing was done on a sample of blood, either unsorted or a sorted T cell fraction (not recorded which). The receptors were gathered from a female donor with ankylosing spondylitis or in good health (not recorded which).

V is TRBV29-1 and J is TRBJ2-1; D not certain. Trimming removed 0 bases from V and 6 bases from J, with 6 bases in between. Germline assignment: CDR1 SQVTM and CDR2 ANQGSEA. The CDR3 runs 12 residues. The CDR3 DNA reads TGCAGCGTTGAAGATGGGGTCAATGAGCAGTTCTTC. Amino acids: CSVEDGVNEQFF.

This clonotype has ten or more counts. CDR3 DNA sequence: TGCGCCAGCAGCCAAGGGGTCGGGAGGGCCGAAAATGAGCAGTTCTTC. Protein sequence: CASSQGVGRAENEQFF. The chain carries TRBV4-3 and TRBJ2-1; 8 bases map to TRBD2. Unmatched junction bases numbered 9, after V lost 1 base and J lost 7 bases. Looked up from germline, CDR1 is LGHNA and CDR2 is YSLEER. There are 16 residues in the CDR3.

This chain uses TRBV28 with TRBJ1-2, with TRBD1 matching 12 bases. Per the germline V gene, CDR1 is MDHEN and CDR2 is SYDVKM. The CDR3 has 17 amino acids. V dropped 3 bases and J dropped 6; count of bases not matched to a gene: 11. In DNA form, the CDR3 reads TGTGCCAGCAGTTTGGTTTCCGGGACAGGGGGCACGGATGGCTACACCTTC. Translating gives CASSLVSGTGGTDGYTF.

This clonotype was counted only a few times. This chain uses TRBV20-1 with TRBJ2-3; the D gene is possibly TRBD1 (5 bases). This CDR3 is 15 amino acids long. Trimming took off 0 bases at V and 2 bases at J, with 12 bases between the two ends. Germline V CDR1 and CDR2: DFQATT, SNEGSKA (reference sequence). This chain's CDR3 is CSARDQQGNTDTQYF. The CDR3, as DNA: TGCAGTGCTAGAGATCAGCAGGGTAACACAGATACGCAGTATTTT.

The V gene is TRBV20-1, the J gene TRBJ1-2; a possible D gene is TRBD1 (5 bases). The CDR3 totals 14 residues. Germline-derived CDR1 and CDR2 are DFQATT and SNEGSKA (reference sequence). The V and J ends lost 6 bases and 2 bases respectively, with 16 bases between them. The CDR3 DNA sequence: TGCAGTGCCCTCCAAGGGGTGACCAACTATGGCTACACCTTC. This translates into CSALQGVTNYGYTF.

This clonotype appeared a single time. The chain uses TRBV11-2 and TRBJ2-7; D remains unclear. V lost 0 bases and J lost 2, with 14 bases in between. Germline assignment: CDR1 SGHAT and CDR2 FQNNGV. CDR3 size: 16 residues. CDR3 loop: CASSLDMRQSTYEQYF. The CDR3 DNA sequence: TGTGCCAGCAGCTTAGATATGCGACAAAGTACCTACGAGCAGTACTTC.

This clonotype was counted between two and nine times. V gene TRBV24-1 combines with J gene TRBJ1-4; D is undetermined. Trimming pared 7 bases from V and 0 bases from J, leaving 5 bases between. CDR1 and CDR2 from the germline V gene are KGHDR and SFDVKD. This CDR3 has 13 amino acids. The CDR3 is CATRAATNEKLFF. CDR3 in DNA: TGTGCCACCAGGGCGGCAACTAATGAAAAACTGTTTTTT.

This clonotype showed up just a few times. J is TRBJ1-1 and V is TRBV6-6; tentative D call: TRBD1 (5 bases). V gave up 3 bases and J gave up 8 bases, with 10 bases separating them. The CDR3 has 12 amino acids. The germline gives CDR1 MNHNY, CDR2 SVGAGI (reference sequence). The CDR3 spells CASSYGPGEAFF. CDR3 coding DNA: TGTGCCAGCAGTTATGGGCCAGGGGAAGCTTTCTTT.

The chain couples TRBV27 to TRBJ2-7; D possibly uses TRBD1 or TRBD2 (6 bases each). The CDR3 spans 12 residues. CDR1 and CDR2 from the germline V gene are MNHEY and SMNVEV (reference sequence). V lost 8 bases and J lost 12, with 20 bases in between. The CDR3: CASGENVRGLYF. The CDR3 nucleotides are TGTGCCAGCGGTGAAAATGTTCGGGGGCTGTACTTC.

The table lists this clonotype with a few counts. The CDR3 region is CASSPGTSGSSDTQYF. The CDR3 nucleotides are TGTGCCAGCAGCCCCGGGACTAGCGGGAGCTCAGATACGCAGTATTTT. The rearrangement joins TRBV12-3 or TRBV12-4 to TRBJ2-3; 14 nucleotides match TRBD2. The CDR3 loop spans 16 amino acids. V shed 6 bases and J 4 bases; nucleotides not matched to a gene: 6.

This chain links TRBV12-3 or TRBV12-4 with TRBJ1-1; possibly TRBD1 for D (5 bases). The CDR3 loop spans 14 amino acids. V lost 2 bases, J lost 6 bases, and 13 bases lay in between. The CDR3 bases are TGTGCCAGCAGTTTACGGGGGTACAGCTCTGAAGCTTTCTTT. Its protein is CASSLRGYSSEAFF.

V usage is TRBV19 and J usage is TRBJ2-7; 9 bases fit TRBD2. V lost 2 bases and J lost 7; bases outside the gene matches: 6. CDR1 LNHDA and CDR2 SQIVND come from the germline V gene (reference sequence). CDR3 size: 14 residues. CDR3 sequence reads: CASSITSGPREQYF. The CDR3 bases are TGTGCCAGTAGTATAACTAGCGGGCCGAGGGAGCAGTACTTC.

This clonotype was seen repeatedly, ten times or more. The gene calls are TRBV12-3 or TRBV12-4 and TRBJ2-4; D tentatively reads TRBD1 or TRBD2 (6 bases each). V lost 4 bases, J lost 6 bases, and 13 bases lay in between. CDR3 size: 14 residues. The CDR3 protein is CASSSGGSANIQYF. The CDR3 DNA sequence: TGTGCCAGCAGTTCCGGGGGCAGCGCAAACATTCAGTACTTC.

The chain uses TRBV6-5 and TRBJ2-7; the D is unclear. Germline CDR1 and CDR2: MNHEY and SVGAGI. The V end lost 4 bases, the J end lost 0 bases, and 13 bases lay between the germline ends. This CDR3 spans 15 amino acids. CDR3 residues: CASSSYLGSSYEQYF. As DNA, the CDR3 is TGTGCCAGCAGTTCCTACCTCGGTAGCTCCTACGAGCAGTACTTC.

This clonotype has a count of ten or more. V is TRBV28 and J is TRBJ2-7; 9 bases map to TRBD2. In germline, CDR1 is MDHEN, CDR2 SYDVKM. J was trimmed by 4 bases and V by 0 bases; bases with no gene match: 4. This CDR3 is built from 15 residues. The CDR3 region is CASSLWASGTYEQYF. For the CDR3, the DNA is TGTGCCAGCAGTTTATGGGCTAGCGGGACGTACGAGCAGTACTTC.

This clonotype was observed at least ten times. The chain joins TRBV11-1 to TRBJ2-5; 10 bases line up with TRBD1. Per germline, CDR1 SGHAT and CDR2 FQDESV (reference sequence). V was pared by 4 bases and J by 2 bases, with 16 bases of the junction left unmatched. The CDR3 length is 19 residues. The CDR3 region is CASSSTTRTGGFGQETQYF. CDR3 coding DNA: TGTGCCAGCAGCTCAACTACCCGGACAGGGGGTTTCGGACAAGAGACCCAGTACTTC.

In its sample, this clonotype was seen many times. This sequence joins TRBV5-1 and TRBJ2-3; D remains ambiguous. The V end was cut by 4 bases, the J end by 6 bases, with 18 bases between. This CDR3 has 15 amino acids. Germline V gene lookup returns CDR1 SGHRS and CDR2 YFSETQ. The CDR3 nucleotides read TGCGCCAGCAGCACCGGCGTCTCCCCGGGCGATACGCAGTATTTT. Residues: CASSTGVSPGDTQYF.

This clonotype was recorded a few times. The chain uses TRBV6-1 and TRBJ2-7; no reliable D call. V lost 1 base and J 7 bases, leaving 17 bases between the germline ends. The CDR3 contains 15 residues. Germline V CDR1 and CDR2: MNHNS, SASEGT. The CDR3 reads CASSEDPGADVEQYF. DNA for the CDR3: TGTGCCAGCAGTGAAGATCCGGGTGCGGATGTAGAGCAGTACTTC.

The chain uses TRBV21-1 and TRBJ1-1. TRBV21-1 constitutes a pseudogene. The CDR3 spans 12 residues. CDR3 DNA sequence: TGTGCCAGCAGCAAAGTCAGTACTGAAGCTTTCTTT. As protein: CASSKVSTEAFF.

This clonotype was observed a handful of times. The V gene is TRBV6-5, the J gene TRBJ2-3; D might be TRBD1 (6 bases). Germline V gene sequence: CDR1 MNHEY, CDR2 SVGAGI. The CDR3 is 12 amino acids. With 7 bases removed from V and 7 bases from J, the gap between germline ends came to 12 bases. This CDR3 reads CASTTTGNTQYF. The CDR3 nucleotides are TGTGCCAGCACTACTACAGGGAATACGCAGTATTTT.

This clonotype was observed many times. The chain combines TRBV19 with TRBJ2-7, with D tentatively TRBD1 (6 bases). With 5 bases removed from V and 3 bases from J, the gap between germline ends came to 11 bases. The CDR3 contains 13 residues. CDR1 is LNHDA, CDR2 SQIVND, per germline (reference sequence). The CDR3 DNA reads TGTGCCAGTAGTGCCGGACAGAGCTACGAGCAGTACTTC. It is translated as CASSAGQSYEQYF.

This clonotype was counted between two and nine times. J is TRBJ2-3 and V is TRBV29-1; possibly TRBD2 for D (5 bases). Germline CDR1 SQVTM, CDR2 ANQGSEA. Trimming took 1 base from V and 3 from J, leaving 8 bases between them. This CDR3 has 13 residues. The CDR3 here is CSVEVSATDTQYF. The CDR3 bases are TGCAGCGTTGAAGTTAGCGCGACAGATACGCAGTATTTT.

This clonotype was seen a few times. The rearrangement uses TRBV6-5 and TRBJ2-1; D is possibly TRBD2 (6 bases). The V and J ends lost 2 bases and 6 bases respectively, with 11 bases between them. The germline gives CDR1 MNHEY, CDR2 SVGAGI. This CDR3 has 14 residues. The CDR3 reads CASSYGTLGNEQFF. DNA of the CDR3: TGTGCCAGCAGTTACGGGACTTTGGGCAATGAGCAGTTCTTC.